The source of this T cell receptor (beta chain) is a study of blood T cells in healthy people across ages. This clonotype was counted only a few times. As yet, its antigen is unknown. Overall study results and limits: Possibly confounding the expanded clonotype changes was the fact that donor CMV status was unknown.

Combining a sample-barcoded 5' primer with a J-beta primer mix, a second PCR ran for 7 to 11 cycles. TCRdb re-derived calls from the 5' RACE reads in MiXCR, one entry per CDR3 protein. The table records 1,800,000 or so distinct CDR3 sequences, around 42% of them present only once. The germline gives CDR1 SQVTM, CDR2 ANQGSEA. This CDR3 spans 13 amino acids. Trimming left V 4 bases short and J 4 bases short, with 13 bases between. V gene TRBV29-1 combines with J gene TRBJ1-2; maybe TRBD1 (5 bases). The specimen sequenced was blood. The TCR was taken from a human donor in good health. CDR3 nucleotide sequence: TGCAGCGTTGTTCAGGGCGCTAGCTATGGCTACACCTTC. It translates to CSVVQGASYGYTF.